This T cell receptor beta chain was profiled in a study of T-cell memory formation after mild COVID-19. Study-level points and caveats: Cross-reactive memory appears to have joined, as suggested by some responding clones showing up in pre-infection memory. Shrinking CD4+ clones resided mostly in CM and EM, and CD8+ ones in EMRA. Among clones contracting day 15 to 85, CD4/CD8 was balanced, whereas later expanders leaned CD4+.

This clonotype was seen only a few times. What it binds is unknown. CDR3 length: 14 residues. V was pared by 8 bases and J by 2 bases, with 15 bases between. CDR1 is GTSNPN, CDR2 SVGIG, per germline (reference sequence). Via MiXCR, TCRdb re-called the 5' RACE reads, giving one row per CDR3 protein. The sample has over 45,000 distinct CDR3 sequences, about a quarter seen once. This clonotype was sampled from a young man who had mild COVID-19 (a few samples of this study predate the infection). Cell type and time point are not known. The gene calls are TRBV30 and TRBJ2-2; D assignment may be TRBD1 or TRBD2 (5 bases each). Sequenced: PBMCs or a T cell subset sorted from them (not recorded which). CDR3 sequence: CARSGQGNTGELFF. As DNA, the CDR3 is TGTGCCCGCTCGGGGCAGGGAAACACCGGGGAGCTGTTTTTT.